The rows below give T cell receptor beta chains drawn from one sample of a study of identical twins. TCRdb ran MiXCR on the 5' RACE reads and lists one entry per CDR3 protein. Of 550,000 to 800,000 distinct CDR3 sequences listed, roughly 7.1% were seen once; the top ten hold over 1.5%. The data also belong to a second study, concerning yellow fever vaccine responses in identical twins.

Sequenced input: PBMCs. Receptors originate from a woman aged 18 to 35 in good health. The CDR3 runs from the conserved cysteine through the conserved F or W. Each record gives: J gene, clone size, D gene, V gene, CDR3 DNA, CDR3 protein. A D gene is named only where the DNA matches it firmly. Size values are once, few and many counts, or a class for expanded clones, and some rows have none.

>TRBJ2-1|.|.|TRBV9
TGTTCCAGCAGCGTAGGTCAAACAAATGAGCAGTTCTTC
CSSSVGQTNEQFF
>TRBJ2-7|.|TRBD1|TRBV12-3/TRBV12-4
TGTGCCAGCAGCACCGGGACAGGACAGCAGTACTTC
CASSTGTGQQYF
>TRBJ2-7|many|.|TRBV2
TGTGCCAGCAGTGAAGGGCTGACTAGGAATTGGCAGTACTTC
CASSEGLTRNWQYF
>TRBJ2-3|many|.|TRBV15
TGTGCCACCAGCGGGCGGGACGGACGAGCGGGCACAGATACGCAGTATTTT
CATSGRDGRAGTDTQYF
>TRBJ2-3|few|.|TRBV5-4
TGTGCCAGCAGCTTGCCGTTTTCGATGGCAGATACGCAGTATTTT
CASSLPFSMADTQYF
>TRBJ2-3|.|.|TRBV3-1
TGTGCCAGCAGCCAACCCAAGTGGGCAGATACGCAGTATTTT
CASSQPKWADTQYF
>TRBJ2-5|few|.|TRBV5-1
TGCGCCAGCAGTTCGGGTGGACGAATACAAGAGACCCAGTACTTC
CASSSGGRIQETQYF
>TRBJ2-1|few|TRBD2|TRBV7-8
TGTGCCAGCAGCTCTCCGGGACTAGCAAGGTACAATGAGCAGTTCTTC
CASSSPGLARYNEQFF
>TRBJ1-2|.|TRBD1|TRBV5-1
TGCGCCAGCAGCGGAACGACAGGGTCGGGTAGTGGCTACACCTTC
CASSGTTGSGSGYTF
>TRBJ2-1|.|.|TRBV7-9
TGTGCCAGCAGCTTAGTTCCCTCCAGCTCCTACAATGAGCAGTTCTTC
CASSLVPSSSYNEQFF
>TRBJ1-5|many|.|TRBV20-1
TGCAGTGCTAGATCCCAGGGTATGGGCAATCAGCCCCAGCATTTT
CSARSQGMGNQPQHF
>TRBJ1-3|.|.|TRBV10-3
TGTGCCATCGGGTCCCCAGACTCTGGAAACACCATATATTTT
CAIGSPDSGNTIYF
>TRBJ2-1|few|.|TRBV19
TGTGCCAGTAGTAAGTCTGCGACGATCTCCTACAATGAGCAGTTCTTC
CASSKSATISYNEQFF
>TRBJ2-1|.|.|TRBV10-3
TGTGCCATCAGTGCAGGCAGGTTGAATGAGCAGTTCTTC
CAISAGRLNEQFF
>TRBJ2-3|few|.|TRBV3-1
TGTGCCAGCAGCTCCCAGGGATATGGGACGCAGTATTTT
CASSSQGYGTQYF
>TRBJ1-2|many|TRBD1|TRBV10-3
TGTGCCATCGGGACAGCTACTGTCTATGGGGGCTACACCTTC
CAIGTATVYGGYTF
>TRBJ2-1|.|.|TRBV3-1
TGTGCCAGCAGCCAAGGAGCTACCCTGCAGTTCTTC
CASSQGATLQFF
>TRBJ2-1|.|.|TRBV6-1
TGTGCCAGCAGTGAAGACGGGAGCGGTAGTGAGCAGTTCTTC
CASSEDGSGSEQFF
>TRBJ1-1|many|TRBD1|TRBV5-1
TGCGCCAGCAGCCAGGGGGGTGGGAACACTGAAGCTTTCTTT
CASSQGGGNTEAFF
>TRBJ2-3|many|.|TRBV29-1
TGCAGCGTTGAGCGGGTCAGCACAGATACGCAGTATTTT
CSVERVSTDTQYF
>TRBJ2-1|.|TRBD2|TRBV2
TGTGCCAGCGGAGGAGCGGGGTACGTAATCAATGAGCAGTTCTTC
CASGGAGYVINEQFF
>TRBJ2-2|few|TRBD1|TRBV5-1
TGCGCCAGCAGCCCCGGGACAGGGTTTGCTCGGGAGCTGTTTTTT
CASSPGTGFARELFF
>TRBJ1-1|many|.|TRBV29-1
TGCAGCGTTGTAGCGGGACATCTGAACACTGAAGCTTTCTTT
CSVVAGHLNTEAFF
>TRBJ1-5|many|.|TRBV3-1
TGTGCCAGCAGCCCGGGACGGCGCAATCAGCCCCAGCATTTT
CASSPGRRNQPQHF
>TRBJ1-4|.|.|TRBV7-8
TGTGCCAGCAGCCTACGGAGGGGGAATGAAAAACTGTTTTTT
CASSLRRGNEKLFF
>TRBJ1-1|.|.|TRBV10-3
TGTGCCAGCGGAACACATCCGAACACTGAAGCTTTCTTT
CASGTHPNTEAFF
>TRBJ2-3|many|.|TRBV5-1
TGCGCCAGCAGATACCTTGACCCCGAACGTATTGATACGCAGTATTTT
CASRYLDPERIDTQYF
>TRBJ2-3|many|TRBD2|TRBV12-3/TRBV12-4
TGTGCCAGCAGTCCCGGACTAGCGGGGGGTGCAGATACGCAGTATTTT
CASSPGLAGGADTQYF
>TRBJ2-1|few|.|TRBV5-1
TGCGCCAGCAGCTTGGGTGGGACCTCAGACTTC
CASSLGGTSDF